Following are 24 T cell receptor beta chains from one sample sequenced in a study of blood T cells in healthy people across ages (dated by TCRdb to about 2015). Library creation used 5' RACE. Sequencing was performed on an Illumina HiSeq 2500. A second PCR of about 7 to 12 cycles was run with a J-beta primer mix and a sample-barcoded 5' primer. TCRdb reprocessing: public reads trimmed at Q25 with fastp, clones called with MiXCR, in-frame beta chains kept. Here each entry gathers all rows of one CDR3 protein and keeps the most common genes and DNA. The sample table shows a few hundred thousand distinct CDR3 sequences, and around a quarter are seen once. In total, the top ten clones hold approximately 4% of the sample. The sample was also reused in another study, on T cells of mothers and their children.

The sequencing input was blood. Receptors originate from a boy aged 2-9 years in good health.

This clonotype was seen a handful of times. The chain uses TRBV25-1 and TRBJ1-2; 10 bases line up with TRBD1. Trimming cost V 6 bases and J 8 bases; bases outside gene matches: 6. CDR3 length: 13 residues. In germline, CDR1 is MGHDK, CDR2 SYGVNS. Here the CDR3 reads CASSAGTGAGYTF. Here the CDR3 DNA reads TGTGCCAGCAGCGCCGGGACAGGGGCCGGCTACACCTTC.

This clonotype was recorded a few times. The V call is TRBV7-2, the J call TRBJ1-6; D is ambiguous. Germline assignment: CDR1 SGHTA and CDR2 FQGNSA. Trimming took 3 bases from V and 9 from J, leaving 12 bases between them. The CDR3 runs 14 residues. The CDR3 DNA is TGTGCCAGCAGCTTCCAAAGGGTTGGTTCACCCCTCCACTTT. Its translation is CASSFQRVGSPLHF. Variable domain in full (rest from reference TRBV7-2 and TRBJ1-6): GAGVSQSPSNKVTEKGKDVELRCDPISGHTALYWYRQSLGQGLEFLIYFQGNSAPDKSGLPSDRFSAERTGGSVSTLTIQRTQQEDSAVYLCASSFQRVGSPLHFGNGTRLTVT.

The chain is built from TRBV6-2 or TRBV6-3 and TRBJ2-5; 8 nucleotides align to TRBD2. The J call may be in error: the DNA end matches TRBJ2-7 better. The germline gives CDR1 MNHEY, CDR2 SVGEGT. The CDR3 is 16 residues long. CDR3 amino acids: CASSYLNGRAFYEQYF. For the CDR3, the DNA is TGTGCCAGCAGTTATCTAAACGGGAGGGCCTTCTACGAGCAGTACTTC.

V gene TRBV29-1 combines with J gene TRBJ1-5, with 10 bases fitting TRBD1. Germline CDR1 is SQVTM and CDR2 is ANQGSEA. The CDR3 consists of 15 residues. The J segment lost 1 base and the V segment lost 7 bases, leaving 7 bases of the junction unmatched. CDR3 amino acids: CSAGGGQGSNQPQHF. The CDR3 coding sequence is TGCAGCGCCGGGGGGGGACAGGGGAGCAATCAGCCCCAGCATTTT.

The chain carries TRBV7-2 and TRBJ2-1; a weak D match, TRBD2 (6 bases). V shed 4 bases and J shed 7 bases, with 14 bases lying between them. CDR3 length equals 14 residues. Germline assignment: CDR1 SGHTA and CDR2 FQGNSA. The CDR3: CASSSEGQDNEQFF. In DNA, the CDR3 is TGTGCCAGCAGCTCGGAGGGCCAAGATAATGAGCAGTTCTTC.

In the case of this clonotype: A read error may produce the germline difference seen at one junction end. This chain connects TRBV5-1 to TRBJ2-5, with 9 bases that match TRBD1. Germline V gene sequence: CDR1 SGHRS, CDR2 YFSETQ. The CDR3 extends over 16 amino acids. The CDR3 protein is CASSLAGGQGQEAQYF. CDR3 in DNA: TGCGCCAGCAGCTTGGCCGGGGGACAGGGCCAAGAGGCCCAGTACTTC.

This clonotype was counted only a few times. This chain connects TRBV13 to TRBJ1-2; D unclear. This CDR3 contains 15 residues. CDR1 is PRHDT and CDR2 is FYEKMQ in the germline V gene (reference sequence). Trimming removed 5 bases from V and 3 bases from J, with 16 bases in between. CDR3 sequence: CASSRPPTTYYGYTF. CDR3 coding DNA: TGTGCCAGCAGCCGACCCCCGACAACTTACTATGGCTACACCTTC.

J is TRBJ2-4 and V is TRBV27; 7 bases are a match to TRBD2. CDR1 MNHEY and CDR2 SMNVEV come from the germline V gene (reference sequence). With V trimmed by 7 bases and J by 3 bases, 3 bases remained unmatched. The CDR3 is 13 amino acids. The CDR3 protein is CASTGGNKNIQYF. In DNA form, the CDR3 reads TGTGCCAGCACCGGGGGGAACAAAAACATTCAGTACTTC.

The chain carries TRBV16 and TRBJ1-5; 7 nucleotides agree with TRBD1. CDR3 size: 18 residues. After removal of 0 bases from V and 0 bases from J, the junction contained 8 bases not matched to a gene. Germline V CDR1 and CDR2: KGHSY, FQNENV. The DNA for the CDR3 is TGTGCCAGCAGCCAATCTGCGACAGGGTTACATAGCAATCAGCCCCAGCATTTT. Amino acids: CASSQSATGLHSNQPQHF.

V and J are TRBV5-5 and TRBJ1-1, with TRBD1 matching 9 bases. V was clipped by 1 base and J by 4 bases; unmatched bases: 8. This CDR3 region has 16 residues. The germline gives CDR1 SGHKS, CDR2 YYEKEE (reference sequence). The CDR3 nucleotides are TGTGCCAGCAGCTTGAGAGGGGACAGGGAGGTCACTGAAGCTTTCTTT. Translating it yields CASSLRGDREVTEAFF.

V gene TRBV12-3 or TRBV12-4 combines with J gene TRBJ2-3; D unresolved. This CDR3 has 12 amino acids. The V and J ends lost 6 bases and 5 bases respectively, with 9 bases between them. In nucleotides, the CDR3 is TGTGCCAGCAGCGATTCTAAAGATACGCAGTATTTT. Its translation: CASSDSKDTQYF.

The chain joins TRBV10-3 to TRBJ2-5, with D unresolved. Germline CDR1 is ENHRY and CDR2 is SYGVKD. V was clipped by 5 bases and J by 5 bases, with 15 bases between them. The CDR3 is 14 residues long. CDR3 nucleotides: TGTGCCATCAGTATGAGCCCCGTTGATGAGACCCAGTACTTC. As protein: CAISMSPVDETQYF.

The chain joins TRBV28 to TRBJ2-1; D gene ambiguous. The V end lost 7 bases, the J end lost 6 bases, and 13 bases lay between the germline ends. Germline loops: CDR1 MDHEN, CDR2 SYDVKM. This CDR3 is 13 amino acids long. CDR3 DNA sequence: TGTGCCAGCACCATCTCTGGGTCCAATGAGCAGTTCTTC. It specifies CASTISGSNEQFF.

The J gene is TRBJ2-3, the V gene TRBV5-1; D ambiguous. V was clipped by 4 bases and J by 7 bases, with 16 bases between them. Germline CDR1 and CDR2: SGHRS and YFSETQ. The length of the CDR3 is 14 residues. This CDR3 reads CASSPDQTPNTQYF. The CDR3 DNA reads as TGCGCCAGCAGCCCGGACCAAACCCCCAATACGCAGTATTTT.

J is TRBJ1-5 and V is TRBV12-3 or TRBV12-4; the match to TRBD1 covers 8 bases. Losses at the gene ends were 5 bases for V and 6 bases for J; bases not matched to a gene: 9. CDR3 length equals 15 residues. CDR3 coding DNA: TGTGCCAGCAGTCCGGACAGGGAGAAAAGTCAGCCCCAGCATTTT. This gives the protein CASSPDREKSQPQHF.

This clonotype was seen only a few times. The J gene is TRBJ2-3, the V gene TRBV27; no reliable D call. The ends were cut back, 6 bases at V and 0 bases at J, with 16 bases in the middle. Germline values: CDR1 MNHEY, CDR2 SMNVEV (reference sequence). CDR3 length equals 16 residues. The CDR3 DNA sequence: TGTGCCAGCAGCAAGATTGTCCTAAAAAGCACAGATACGCAGTATTTT. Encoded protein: CASSKIVLKSTDTQYF.

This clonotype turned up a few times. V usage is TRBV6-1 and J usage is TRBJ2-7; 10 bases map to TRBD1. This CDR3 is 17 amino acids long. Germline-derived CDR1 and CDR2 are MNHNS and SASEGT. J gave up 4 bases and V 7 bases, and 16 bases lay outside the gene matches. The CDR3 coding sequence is TGTGCCAGCACCTGGGCGAGGGGACAGGGGATAACATACGAGCAGTACTTC. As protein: CASTWARGQGITYEQYF.

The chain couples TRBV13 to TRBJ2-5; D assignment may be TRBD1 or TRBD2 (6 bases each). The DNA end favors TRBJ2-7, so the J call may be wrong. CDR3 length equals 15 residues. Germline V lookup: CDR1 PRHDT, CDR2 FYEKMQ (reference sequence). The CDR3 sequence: CASSLATGASYEQYF. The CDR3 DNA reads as TGTGCCAGCAGCTTAGCGACGGGGGCCTCCTACGAGCAGTACTTC.

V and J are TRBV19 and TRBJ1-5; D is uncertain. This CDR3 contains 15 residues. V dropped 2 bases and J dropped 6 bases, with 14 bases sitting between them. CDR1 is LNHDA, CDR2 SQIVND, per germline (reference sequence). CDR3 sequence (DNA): TGTGCCAGTAGTATAAATGATGCCCTCGGTCAGCCCCAGCATTTT. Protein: CASSINDALGQPQHF.

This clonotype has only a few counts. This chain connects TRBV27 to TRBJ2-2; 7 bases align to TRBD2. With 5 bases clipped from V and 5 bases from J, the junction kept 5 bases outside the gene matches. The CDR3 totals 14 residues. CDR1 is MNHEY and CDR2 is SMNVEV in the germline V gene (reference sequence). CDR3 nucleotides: TGTGCCAGCAGTCCCCGGGGGGTAACCGGGGAGCTGTTTTTT. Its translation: CASSPRGVTGELFF.

CDR3 amino acids: CASSHGQNTEAFF. The CDR3 region has the DNA TGTGCCAGCAGCCACGGACAGAACACTGAAGCTTTCTTT. The chain is built from TRBV14 and TRBJ1-1, with a tentative D call TRBD1 (5 bases). Deletions cut 3 bases from V and 1 base from J, with 6 bases between. Per germline, CDR1 SGHDN and CDR2 FVKESK. CDR3 size: 13 residues.

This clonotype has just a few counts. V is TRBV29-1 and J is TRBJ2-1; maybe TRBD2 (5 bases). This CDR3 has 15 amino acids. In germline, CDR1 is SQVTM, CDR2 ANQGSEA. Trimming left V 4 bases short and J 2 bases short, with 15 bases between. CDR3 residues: CSVASRLAPYNEQFF. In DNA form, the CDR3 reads TGCAGCGTTGCATCGAGGCTAGCCCCCTACAATGAGCAGTTCTTC.

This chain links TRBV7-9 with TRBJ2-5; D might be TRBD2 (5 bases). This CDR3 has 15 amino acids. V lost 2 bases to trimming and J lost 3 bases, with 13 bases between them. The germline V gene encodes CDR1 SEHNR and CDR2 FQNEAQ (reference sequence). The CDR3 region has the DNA TGTGCCAGCAGCTTAAGGATCGGGGTCGAAGAGACCCAGTACTTC. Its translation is CASSLRIGVEETQYF.

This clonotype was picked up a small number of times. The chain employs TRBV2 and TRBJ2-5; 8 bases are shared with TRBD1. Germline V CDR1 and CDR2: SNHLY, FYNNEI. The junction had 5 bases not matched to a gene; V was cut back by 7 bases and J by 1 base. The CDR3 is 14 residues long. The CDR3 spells CASKPGGVQETQYF. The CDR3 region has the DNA TGTGCCAGCAAGCCAGGGGGCGTCCAAGAGACCCAGTACTTC.